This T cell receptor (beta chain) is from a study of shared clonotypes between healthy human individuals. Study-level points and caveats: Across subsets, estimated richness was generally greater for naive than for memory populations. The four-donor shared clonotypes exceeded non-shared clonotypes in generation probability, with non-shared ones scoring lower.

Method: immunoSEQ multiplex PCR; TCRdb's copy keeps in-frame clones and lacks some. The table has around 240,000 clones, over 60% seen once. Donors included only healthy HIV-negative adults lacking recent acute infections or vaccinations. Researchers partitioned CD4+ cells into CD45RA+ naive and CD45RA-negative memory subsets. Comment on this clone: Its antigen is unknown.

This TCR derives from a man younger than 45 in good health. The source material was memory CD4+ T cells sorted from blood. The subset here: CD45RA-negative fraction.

CDR3 nucleotides: TGTGCCAGCAGCCCTCCGGATGCCGGGCGAAACAATGAGCAGTTCTTC. This translates into CASSPPDAGRNNEQFF. The V and J genes are TRBV7-9 and TRBJ2-1; D is unclear. The CDR3 loop spans 16 amino acids. Trimming took off 5 bases at V and 5 bases at J, with 19 bases between the two ends. Germline V CDR1 and CDR2: SEHNR, FQNEAQ (reference sequence).